This T cell receptor (beta chain) is drawn from a study of blood T cells in healthy people across ages. Overall study results and limits: Higher diversity, along with more naive CD4+ cells, distinguished long-lived donors from aged donors. CMV infection status of these donors was not known.

Each donor gave roughly 9.1 milliliters of peripheral blood. V was trimmed by 4 bases and J by 1 base, leaving 14 bases between them. Germline V gene lookup returns CDR1 LGHDT and CDR2 YNNKEL (reference sequence). The CDR3 spans 15 residues. Through a sample-barcoded 5' primer and a J-beta primer mix, a second PCR was run for roughly 6 to 12 cycles. MiXCR, applied by TCRdb to the 5' RACE reads, yields one record per CDR3 protein. The data hold 1.4 million to 1.5 million distinct CDR3 sequences, with 35% to 45% observed a single time. This clonotype was seen only a few times. Its antigen remains unknown.

This chain uses TRBV3-1 with TRBJ2-7; no firm D call. The source material was blood. The clonotype comes from a woman between 18 and 29 years old in good health. In nucleotides, the CDR3 is TGTGCCAGCAGCCCAAGAGACAAGGGTTCCTACGAGCAGTACTTC. Amino acids: CASSPRDKGSYEQYF.